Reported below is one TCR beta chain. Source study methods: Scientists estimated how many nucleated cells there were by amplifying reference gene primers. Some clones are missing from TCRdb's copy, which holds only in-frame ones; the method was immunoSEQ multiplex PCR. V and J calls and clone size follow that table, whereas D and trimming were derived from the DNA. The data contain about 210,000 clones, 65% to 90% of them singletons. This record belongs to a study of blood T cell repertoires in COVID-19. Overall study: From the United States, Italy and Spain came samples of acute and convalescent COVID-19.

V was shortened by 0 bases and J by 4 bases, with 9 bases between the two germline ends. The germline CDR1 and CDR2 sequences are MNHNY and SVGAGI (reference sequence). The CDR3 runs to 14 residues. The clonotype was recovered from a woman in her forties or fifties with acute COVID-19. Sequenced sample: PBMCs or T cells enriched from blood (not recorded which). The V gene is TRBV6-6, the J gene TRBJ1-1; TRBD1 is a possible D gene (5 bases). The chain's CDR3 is CASSYSVRGTEAFF. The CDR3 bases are TGTGCCAGCAGTTACTCGGTTAGGGGCACTGAAGCTTTCTTT.